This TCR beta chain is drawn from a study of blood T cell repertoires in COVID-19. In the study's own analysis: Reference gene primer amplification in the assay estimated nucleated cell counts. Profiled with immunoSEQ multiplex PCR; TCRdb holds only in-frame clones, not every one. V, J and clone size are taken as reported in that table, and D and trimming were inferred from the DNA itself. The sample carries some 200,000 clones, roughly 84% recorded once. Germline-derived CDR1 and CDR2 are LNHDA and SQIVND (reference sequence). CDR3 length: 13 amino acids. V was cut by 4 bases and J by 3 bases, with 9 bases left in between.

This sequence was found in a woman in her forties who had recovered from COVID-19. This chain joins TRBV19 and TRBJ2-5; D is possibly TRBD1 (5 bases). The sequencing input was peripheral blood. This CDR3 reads CASSTSGKETQYF. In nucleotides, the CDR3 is TGTGCCAGTAGTACCTCAGGGAAAGAGACCCAGTACTTC.